A selection of T cell receptor beta chains follows, all from one sample in a study of blood T cell repertoires in COVID-19. Sequencing was performed with immunoSEQ multiplex PCR; in TCRdb, only in-frame clones are kept and a portion is missing. The sample holds 350,000 to 400,000 clones, under 90% seen once. Sequencing used PBMCs or T cells enriched from blood (not recorded which). The receptors here all came from a woman aged 30 to 39 who had recovered from COVID-19. CDR3s include the opening cysteine and the closing phenylalanine or tryptophan. Not all rows give a size; the values are once, few, many and, for expanded clones, a class.

j_gene | v_gene | abundance | CDR3aa
TRBJ1-4 | TRBV3-1/TRBV3-2 | - | CASSLTTEKLFF
TRBJ2-1 | TRBV19 | few | CASTPWGDLPYNEQFF
TRBJ2-1 | TRBV6-5 | few | CASSSGVDGYDEQFF
TRBJ1-2 | TRBV30 | - | CAWSGTGNYGYTF
TRBJ2-7 | TRBV4-2 | - | CASSQDPGDSSYEQYF
TRBJ2-3 | TRBV5-5 | - | CASSPKFRDRVLTDTQYF
TRBJ1-1 | TRBV10-1 | once | CASSPTGLGVKAFF
TRBJ1-6 | TRBV2 | - | CASSGTGLPLNSPLHF
TRBJ1-2 | TRBV29-1 | - | CSVDVGHLQGFANYGYTF
TRBJ1-1 | TRBV20-1 | - | CSARSQIEAFF
TRBJ2-1 | TRBV5-6 | - | CASSLPLTGGDNEQFF
TRBJ2-2 | TRBV7-8 | - | CASSPGQGNTGELFF
TRBJ1-2 | TRBV5-1 | - | CASSPMDRAYYGYTF
TRBJ1-6 | TRBV4-3 | - | CASSQGEGSGSPLHF
TRBJ2-1 | TRBV7-8 | few | CASSLVRGANEQFF
TRBJ2-2 | TRBV24-1 | once | CATSDHDSYYTGELFF
TRBJ2-3 | TRBV6-5 | - | CASSYISALDYRQYF
TRBJ2-5 | TRBV2 | - | CASSPGARETQYF
TRBJ2-2 | TRBV3-1/TRBV3-2 | few | CASSQDPGLNPGELFF
TRBJ2-3 | TRBV5-1 | - | CASSKSNTSDSLGFGTQYF
TRBJ1-5 | TRBV21-1 | few | CASSHTLVDGNQPQHF
TRBJ2-1 | TRBV2 | - | CASSEVGGAIEQFF
TRBJ1-2 | TRBV6-5 | - | CASSSGAPFLAF
TRBJ2-2 | TRBV7-9 | once | CASSLVLARNTGELFF
TRBJ1-5 | TRBV6-5 | - | CASSSLTGLSNQPQHF
TRBJ2-7 | TRBV7-9 | - | CASSLDWEQYF
TRBJ1-1 | TRBV19 | - | CASSPGTGLYTEAFF
TRBJ2-1 | TRBV28 | - | CASSLSLADNEQFF
TRBJ1-2 | TRBV30 | - | CAWSTGTGSIGYTF
TRBJ2-7 | TRBV6-5 | - | CASSYSTSGSYEQYF
TRBJ2-1 | TRBV19 | - | CTSSNPTLQGRANRNYNEQFF
TRBJ1-3 | TRBV14 | - | CASSQDRPDRGPTSGNTIYF
TRBJ1-2 | TRBV3-1/TRBV3-2 | - | CASSQDLGQAGYTF
TRBJ2-1 | TRBV2 | - | CASSSDRGPYNEQFF
TRBJ2-7 | TRBV28 | - | CASSSLPGGGLYEQYF
TRBJ2-7 | TRBV19 | - | CASSNRGFSYEQYF
TRBJ1-5 | TRBV4-1 | - | CASSHGDLVGNQPQHF
TRBJ1-2 | TRBV5-4 | - | CASGGTGEYGYTF
TRBJ2-7 | TRBV21-1 | - | CASSKAPRDRGYEQYF
TRBJ2-7 | TRBV6-1 | - | CASSEGEDGARDEQYF
TRBJ1-1 | TRBV6-2/TRBV6-3 | - | CASSPPLADAFF
TRBJ1-5 | TRBV11-2 | - | CASSLKTGSDQPQHF
TRBJ1-1 | TRBV14 | once | CASSPTGMGTEAFF
TRBJ2-3 | TRBV15 | - | CATSRVTSWADTQYF
TRBJ2-7 | TRBV5-1 | - | CASSPGIDRTASSYEQYF